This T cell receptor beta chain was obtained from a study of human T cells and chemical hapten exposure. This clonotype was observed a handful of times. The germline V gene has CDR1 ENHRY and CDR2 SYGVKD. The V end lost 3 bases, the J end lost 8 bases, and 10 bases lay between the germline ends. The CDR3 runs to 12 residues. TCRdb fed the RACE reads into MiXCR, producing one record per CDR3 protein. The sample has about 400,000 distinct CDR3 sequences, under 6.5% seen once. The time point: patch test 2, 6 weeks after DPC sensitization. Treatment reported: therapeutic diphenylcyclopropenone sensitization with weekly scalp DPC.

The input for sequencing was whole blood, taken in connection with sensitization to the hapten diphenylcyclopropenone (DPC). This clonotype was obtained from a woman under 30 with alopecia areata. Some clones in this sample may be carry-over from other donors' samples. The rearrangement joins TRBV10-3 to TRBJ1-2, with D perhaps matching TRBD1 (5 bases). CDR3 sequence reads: CAISDKGNGYTF. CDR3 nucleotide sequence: TGTGCCATCAGTGACAAGGGGAACGGCTACACCTTC.